The source of this TCR beta chain is a study of cytomegalovirus exposure and HLA in healthy donors. Vbeta (60) and Jbeta (13) primers were used in the PCR. Repertoires were generated with immunoSEQ multiplex PCR, while TCRdb's copy carries only in-frame clones and drops some. The sample comprises fewer than 250,000 clones, roughly 82% of which are singletons, and 5.5% to 7.5% rests with the top ten. Whole-study results and caveats: The presence/absence work took it that sequencing depth was about the same across donors.

Note on this clone: As yet, its antigen is unknown.

Source material: PBMCs. This TCR came from a man between 35 and 55 years old in good health and CMV-seropositive.

The chain's CDR3 is CAISAPGQGQGGELFF. In DNA, the CDR3 is TGTGCCATCAGTGCTCCGGGACAGGGCCAAGGCGGGGAGCTGTTTTTT. The rearrangement uses TRBV10-3 and TRBJ2-2; TRBD1 aligns across 9 bases. V lost 4 bases to trimming and J lost 7 bases; unmatched junction nucleotides: 10. CDR1 and CDR2 from the germline V gene are ENHRY and SYGVKD. This CDR3 is built from 16 residues.